The 27 T cell receptor beta chains reported below all come from one sample, sequenced in a study of early T cells in non-severe SARS-CoV-2 infection. From the 5' RACE reads, TCRdb called clonotypes with MiXCR, one entry per CDR3 protein. The table has 100,000 to 150,000 distinct CDR3 sequences, approximately 15% seen once. The sequenced sample was whole blood. All receptors come from an adult who was a healthcare worker with PCR-confirmed SARS-CoV-2 infection or an uninfected control (not recorded which).

This clonotype was counted at least ten times. The rearrangement links TRBV7-2 to TRBJ2-1; TRBD2 aligns across 7 bases. This CDR3 is built from 15 residues. Unmatched junction bases numbered 5, after V lost 1 base and J lost 5 bases. Germline lookup yields CDR1 SGHTA and CDR2 FQGNSA. CDR3 region: CASSLEASGNNEQFF. The CDR3 DNA reads as TGTGCCAGCAGCTTAGAAGCTAGCGGCAACAATGAGCAGTTCTTC.

This clonotype has more than one count but fewer than ten. This chain connects TRBV18 to TRBJ2-5; D may be TRBD1 or TRBD2 (6 bases each). This CDR3 is 16 amino acids long. Looked up from germline, CDR1 is KGHSH and CDR2 is LQKENI. V dropped 3 bases and J dropped 3 bases, with 17 bases sitting between them. DNA for the CDR3: TGTGCCAGCTCACCGCTGGGGACTGGGGGCGAAGAGACCCAGTACTTC. Translating it yields CASSPLGTGGEETQYF.

V and J are TRBV20-1 and TRBJ2-5; 9 bases align to TRBD2. The CDR3 contains 13 residues. Germline assignment: CDR1 DFQATT and CDR2 SNEGSKA (reference sequence). The junction had 3 bases not matched to a gene; V was cut back by 3 bases and J by 4 bases. The CDR3 loop reads CSARLAGLETQYF. CDR3 bases: TGCAGTGCTAGGCTAGCGGGGCTAGAGACCCAGTACTTC.

The chain combines TRBV6-1 with TRBJ2-3; D possibly corresponds to TRBD2 (5 bases). This CDR3 has 14 residues. Trimming removed 5 bases from V and 6 bases from J, with 15 bases in between. Germline V gives CDR1 MNHNS, CDR2 SASEGT. CDR3 coding DNA: TGTGCCAGCAGTCTTAGCCCATGGGAGGATACGCAGTATTTT. It yields the protein CASSLSPWEDTQYF.

This clonotype was picked up a small number of times. V gene TRBV6-2 or TRBV6-3 combines with J gene TRBJ1-2, with D perhaps TRBD1 (6 bases). Looked up from germline, CDR1 is MNHEY and CDR2 is SVGEGT. CDR3 length equals 17 residues. The V end was cut by 4 bases, the J end by 5 bases, with 23 bases between. CDR3 protein: CASSSLIVVDRTYGYTF. The CDR3 DNA reads TGTGCCAGCAGTTCCTTAATCGTGGTGGACAGAACTTATGGCTACACCTTC.

In its sample, this clonotype was seen a few times. The chain links TRBV13 to TRBJ1-1; D may be TRBD1 (6 bases). Germline values: CDR1 PRHDT, CDR2 FYEKMQ (reference sequence). Trimming pared 4 bases from V and 1 base from J, leaving 13 bases between. The CDR3 contains 15 residues. CDR3 DNA: TGTGCCAGCAGCTCCCCCCCAGGGGCGAACACTGAAGCTTTCTTT. Translation gives CASSSPPGANTEAFF. The variable domain in full, with the rest retrieved from reference TRBV13 and TRBJ1-1, is AAGVIQSPRHLIKEKRETATLKCYPIPRHDTVYWYQQGPGQDPQFLISFYEKMQSDKGSIPDRFSAQQFSDYHSELNMSSLELGDSALYFCASSSPPGANTEAFFGQGTRLTVV.

CDR3 residues: CASSLDSGVHEQYF. CDR3 DNA: TGTGCCAGCAGCTTGGATAGCGGGGTCCACGAGCAGTACTTC. This chain joins TRBV5-4 and TRBJ2-7; 8 bases line up with TRBD2. The germline gives CDR1 SGHNT, CDR2 YYREEE (reference sequence). This CDR3 has 14 residues. J gave up 5 bases and V 0 bases, and 4 bases lay outside the gene matches.

The CDR3 protein is CASTIARNQPQHF. As DNA, the CDR3 is TGTGCCAGCACCATTGCCCGCAATCAGCCCCAGCATTTT. The V call is TRBV12-3 or TRBV12-4, the J call TRBJ1-5; the D is unclear. Trimming removed 7 bases at V and 2 bases at J, with 9 bases between. The CDR3 spans 13 residues.

This clonotype turned up a few times. This chain uses TRBV6-5 with TRBJ2-5; D is uncertain. The germline gives CDR1 MNHEY, CDR2 SVGAGI. There are 15 residues in the CDR3. V shed 0 bases and J shed 4 bases, with 12 bases lying between them. The CDR3 coding sequence is TGTGCCAGCAGTTACTCCCCGGGCTGGTCAGAGACCCAGTACTTC. Residues: CASSYSPGWSETQYF.

This clonotype was picked up one time. V usage is TRBV9 and J usage is TRBJ2-1; tentative D call: TRBD2 (6 bases). V shed 3 bases and J shed 5 bases, with 12 bases lying between them. In germline, CDR1 is SGDLS, CDR2 YYNGEE. The CDR3 length is 14 residues. In nucleotides, the CDR3 is TGTGCCAGCAGCGGCGGTAGCGGCCACAATGAGCAGTTCTTC. Translating gives CASSGGSGHNEQFF.

This chain joins TRBV6-1 and TRBJ1-2; no definite D call. Germline values: CDR1 MNHNS, CDR2 SASEGT. The CDR3 runs 15 residues. Trimming cost V 0 bases and J 1 base, with 9 bases left between them. CDR3 nucleotide sequence: TGTGCCAGCAGTGAAGCGCCGGGCATTAACTATGGCTACACCTTC. Protein sequence: CASSEAPGINYGYTF.

The chain couples TRBV4-2 to TRBJ2-7; weak D call: TRBD2 (6 bases). V lost 5 bases and J 0 bases, leaving 14 bases between the germline ends. The CDR3 consists of 15 residues. Germline V CDR1 and CDR2: LGHNA, YNFKEQ. CDR3 region: CASSFGGADSYEQYF. CDR3 bases: TGTGCCAGCAGCTTCGGGGGAGCTGACTCCTACGAGCAGTACTTC.

J is TRBJ2-3 and V is TRBV20-1, with TRBD2 identical over 8 bases. CDR1 is DFQATT and CDR2 is SNEGSKA in the germline V gene (reference sequence). After removal of 4 bases from V and 2 bases from J, the junction contained 20 bases not matched to a gene. The CDR3 loop spans 19 amino acids. In DNA, the CDR3 is TGCAGTGCTACAGGGGTCCTAATAGGGGCGGGGGGAAACACAGATACGCAGTATTTT. This gives the protein CSATGVLIGAGGNTDTQYF.

This clonotype was detected a few times. The CDR3 DNA sequence: TGTGCCAGCAGGGGACAGGCAAGCTCCTACAATGAGCAGTTCTTC. This encodes CASRGQASSYNEQFF. This rearrangement joins TRBV2 to TRBJ2-1; TRBD1 agrees at 8 bases. This CDR3 contains 15 residues. The V gene end was trimmed by 6 bases and the J gene end by 0 bases; junction bases not matched to a gene: 4. Per the germline V gene, CDR1 is SNHLY and CDR2 is FYNNEI. Complete variable domain (other parts from reference TRBV2 and TRBJ2-1): EPEVTQTPSHQVTQMGQEVILRCVPISNHLYFYWYRQILGQKVEFLVSFYNNEISEKSEIFDDQFSVERPDGSNFTLKIRSTKLEDSAMYFCASRGQASSYNEQFFGPGTRLTVL.

The chain couples TRBV12-3 or TRBV12-4 to TRBJ1-3; D is ambiguous. The CDR3 is made up of 14 amino acids. The V end lost 3 bases, the J end lost 0 bases, and 6 bases lay between the germline ends. CDR3 bases: TGTGCCAGCAGTTTTTCACTCTCTGGAAACACCATATATTTT. Translating gives CASSFSLSGNTIYF.

This clonotype appeared a few times. The chain employs TRBV29-1 and TRBJ1-2; no clear D gene. Trimming removed 1 base at V and 8 bases at J, with 11 bases between. Per the germline V gene, CDR1 is SQVTM and CDR2 is ANQGSEA. The CDR3 consists of 12 residues. CDR3 nucleotides: TGCAGCGTTGAAGCACGAGTAGGGGGCTACACCTTC. It encodes CSVEARVGGYTF.

The rearrangement joins TRBV6-1 to TRBJ1-2; possible D gene TRBD1, 6 bases. The CDR3 loop spans 14 amino acids. V lost 6 bases, J lost 0 bases, and 11 bases lay in between. The germline gives CDR1 MNHNS, CDR2 SASEGT. This CDR3 is CASRDRQTNYGYTF. CDR3 DNA: TGTGCCAGCAGGGACAGACAGACTAACTATGGCTACACCTTC.

The chain couples TRBV3-1 to TRBJ2-3, with D tentatively TRBD1 or TRBD2 (6 bases each). CDR3 length: 14 residues. Germline-derived CDR1 and CDR2 are LGHDT and YNNKEL (reference sequence). V lost 6 bases and J lost 5, with 15 bases in between. CDR3 bases: TGTGCCAGCAGATTACAGGGAGGAGGAGATACGCAGTATTTT. Its protein is CASRLQGGGDTQYF.

The sample holds a few counts of this clonotype. The chain joins TRBV24-1 to TRBJ2-1; D gene ambiguous. V lost 3 bases to trimming and J lost 6 bases, with 11 bases between them. CDR3 length: 14 residues. CDR1 is KGHDR and CDR2 is SFDVKD in the germline V gene. CDR3 region: CATSDTALGNEQFF. CDR3 nucleotide sequence: TGTGCCACCAGTGATACAGCCCTGGGCAATGAGCAGTTCTTC.

This clonotype was seen many times. This chain uses TRBV21-1 with TRBJ1-4; the table assigns TRBD1, which was not confirmed against the DNA. TRBV21-1 is a pseudogene locus. The CDR3 loop spans 17 amino acids. This chain's CDR3 is CASSKADSGTGRRKLFF. The DNA for the CDR3 is TGTGCCAGCAGCAAAGCGGATTCCGGGACAGGGAGAAGAAAACTGTTTTTT.

The V gene is TRBV5-1, the J gene TRBJ2-7; D call uncertain. The germline V gene has CDR1 SGHRS and CDR2 YFSETQ. The CDR3 runs 13 residues. The V gene lost 3 bases and the J gene lost 0 bases, with 7 bases spanning the gap. In DNA form, the CDR3 reads TGCGCCAGCAGCTCCTTAAGCTCCTACGAGCAGTACTTC. It codes for CASSSLSSYEQYF.

V and J are TRBV29-1 and TRBJ2-1; D is unclear. The CDR3 runs 11 residues. Trimming removed 6 bases at V and 5 bases at J, with 8 bases between. The V gene's germline CDR1 is SQVTM and CDR2 ANQGSEA. In DNA form, the CDR3 reads TGCAGCGTACGGTCGCACAATGAGCAGTTCTTC. Encoded protein: CSVRSHNEQFF.

This clonotype was found a few times. This sequence joins TRBV29-1 and TRBJ2-3, with TRBD2 matching over 13 bases. Germline assignment: CDR1 SQVTM and CDR2 ANQGSEA. V lost 4 bases to trimming and J lost 8 bases; unmatched junction nucleotides: 6. The CDR3 extends over 14 amino acids. The CDR3 DNA follows: TGCAGCGTTGTCACTAGCGGGGGGGCTACTACGCAGTATTTT. It is translated as CSVVTSGGATTQYF.

This clonotype was seen only a few times. J is TRBJ1-2 and V is TRBV7-9; perhaps TRBD1 as D (5 bases). The CDR3 contains 14 residues. The germline V gene has CDR1 SEHNR and CDR2 FQNEAQ (reference sequence). V was pared by 5 bases and J by 4 bases, with 14 bases between. The CDR3 DNA sequence: TGTGCCAGCAGCGCCCTCAGGGCTGGCTATGGCTACACCTTC. Translated, it gives CASSALRAGYGYTF. Full variable domain (remainder filled in from reference TRBV7-9 and TRBJ1-2): DTGVSQNPRHKITKRGQNVTFRCDPISEHNRLYWYRQTLGQGPEFLTYFQNEAQLEKSRLLSDRFSAERPKGSFSTLEIQRTEQGDSAMYLCASSALRAGYGYTFGSGTRLTVV.

In this sample, this clonotype turned up a few times. V and J are TRBV12-3 or TRBV12-4 and TRBJ2-1, with D possibly being TRBD2 (7 bases). Trimming left V 4 bases short and J 0 bases short, with 10 bases between. The CDR3 covers 15 residues. CDR3 loop: CASSSGGRSYNEQFF. CDR3 sequence (DNA): TGTGCCAGCAGTTCCGGGGGGCGCTCCTACAATGAGCAGTTCTTC.

The chain couples TRBV7-8 to TRBJ2-5; D remains unclear. V lost 1 base to trimming and J lost 5 bases, with 8 bases between them. From germline, CDR1 is SGHVS and CDR2 FQNEAQ. CDR3 size: 13 residues. CDR3 sequence: CASSLDRVETQYF. CDR3 bases: TGTGCCAGCAGCTTAGATAGGGTTGAGACCCAGTACTTC.

This clonotype was seen a handful of times. The V and J genes are TRBV5-6 and TRBJ2-1; unclear D gene. CDR3 length equals 15 residues. Between the trimmed V and J ends, which lost 0 bases and 2 bases, there was a span of 9 bases. Germline CDR1 reads SGHDT; CDR2 reads YYEEEE. The CDR3 spells CASSLEESPYNEQFF. CDR3 bases: TGTGCCAGCAGCTTGGAGGAGTCACCCTACAATGAGCAGTTCTTC.